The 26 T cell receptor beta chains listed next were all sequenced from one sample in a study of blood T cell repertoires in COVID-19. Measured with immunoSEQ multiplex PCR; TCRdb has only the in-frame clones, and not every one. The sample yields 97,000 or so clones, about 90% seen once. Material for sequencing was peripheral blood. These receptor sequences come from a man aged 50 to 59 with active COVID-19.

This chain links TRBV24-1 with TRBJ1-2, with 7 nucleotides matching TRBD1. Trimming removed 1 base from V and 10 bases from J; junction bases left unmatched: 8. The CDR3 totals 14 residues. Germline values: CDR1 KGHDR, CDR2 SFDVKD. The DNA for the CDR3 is TGTGCCACCAGTGATTTTAGGCAGGAGGGGGCCTACACCTTC. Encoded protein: CATSDFRQEGAYTF.

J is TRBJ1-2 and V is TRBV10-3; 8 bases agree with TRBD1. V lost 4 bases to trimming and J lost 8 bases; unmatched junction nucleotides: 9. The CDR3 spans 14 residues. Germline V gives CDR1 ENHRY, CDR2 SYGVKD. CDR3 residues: CAISVRTGSFGYTF. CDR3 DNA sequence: TGTGCCATCAGTGTCAGGACAGGGAGTTTCGGCTACACCTTC.

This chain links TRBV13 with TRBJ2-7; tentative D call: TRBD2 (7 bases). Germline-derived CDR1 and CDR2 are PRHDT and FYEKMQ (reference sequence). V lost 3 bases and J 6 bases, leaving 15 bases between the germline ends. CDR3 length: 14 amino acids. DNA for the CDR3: TGTGCCAGCAGCTTCGGGGGGCGCCTGTCCGAGCAGTACTTC. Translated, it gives CASSFGGRLSEQYF.

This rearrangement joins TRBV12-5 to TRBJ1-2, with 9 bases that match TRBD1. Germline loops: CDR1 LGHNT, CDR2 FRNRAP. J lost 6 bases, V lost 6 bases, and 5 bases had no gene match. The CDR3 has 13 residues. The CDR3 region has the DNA TGTGCTAGTGGGGGGACAGGGAAGAATGGCTACACCTTC. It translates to CASGGTGKNGYTF.

The CDR3 DNA sequence: TGTGCCAGCTCACGGGACAGGGTTAATTCACCCCTCCACTTT. Translation: CASSRDRVNSPLHF. The V call is TRBV18, the J call TRBJ1-6, with 9 bases fitting TRBD1. The CDR3 contains 14 residues. Germline lookup yields CDR1 KGHSH and CDR2 LQKENI. V lost 4 bases, J lost 6 bases, and 1 base stayed unmatched.

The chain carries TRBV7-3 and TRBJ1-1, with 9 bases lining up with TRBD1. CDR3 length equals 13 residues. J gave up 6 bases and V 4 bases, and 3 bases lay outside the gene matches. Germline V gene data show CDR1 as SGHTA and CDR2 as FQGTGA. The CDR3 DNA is TGTGCCAGCAGCTCTCGACAGGGGGCTGAAGCTTTCTTT. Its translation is CASSSRQGAEAFF.

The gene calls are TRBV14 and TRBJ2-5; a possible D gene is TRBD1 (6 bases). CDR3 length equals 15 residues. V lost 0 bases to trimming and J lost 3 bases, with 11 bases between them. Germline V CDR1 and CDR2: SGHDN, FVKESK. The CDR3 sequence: CASSQDRGWKETQYF. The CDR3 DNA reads TGTGCCAGCAGCCAAGACAGGGGTTGGAAAGAGACCCAGTACTTC.

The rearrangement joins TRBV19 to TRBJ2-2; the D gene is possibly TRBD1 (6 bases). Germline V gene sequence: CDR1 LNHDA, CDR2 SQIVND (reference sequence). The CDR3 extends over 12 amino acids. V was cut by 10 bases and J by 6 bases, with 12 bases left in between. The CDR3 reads CATLQGSGELFF. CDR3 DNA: TGTGCCACTCTACAGGGTTCCGGGGAGCTGTTTTTT.

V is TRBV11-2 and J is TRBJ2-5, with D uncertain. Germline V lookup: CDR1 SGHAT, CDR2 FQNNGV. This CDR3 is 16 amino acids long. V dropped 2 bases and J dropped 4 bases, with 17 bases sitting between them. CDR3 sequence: CASSLTVAGHGETQYF. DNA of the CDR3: TGTGCCAGCAGCTTAACGGTGGCTGGGCATGGAGAGACCCAGTACTTC. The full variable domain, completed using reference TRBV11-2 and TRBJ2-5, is EAGVAQSPRYKIIEKRQSVAFWCNPISGHATLYWYQQILGQGPKLLIQFQNNGVVDDSQLPKDRFSAERLKGVDSTLKIQPAKLEDSAVYLCASSLTVAGHGETQYFGPGTRLLVL.

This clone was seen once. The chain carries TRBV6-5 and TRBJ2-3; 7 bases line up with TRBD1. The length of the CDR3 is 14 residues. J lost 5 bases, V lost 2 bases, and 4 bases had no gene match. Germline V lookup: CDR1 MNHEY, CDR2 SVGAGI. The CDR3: CASSYRTGEDTQYF. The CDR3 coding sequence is TGTGCCAGCAGTTACCGGACAGGCGAAGATACGCAGTATTTT.

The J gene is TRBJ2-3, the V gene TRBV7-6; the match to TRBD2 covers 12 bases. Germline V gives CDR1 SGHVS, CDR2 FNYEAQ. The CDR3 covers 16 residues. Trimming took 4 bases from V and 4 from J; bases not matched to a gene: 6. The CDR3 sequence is CASSSGLAGEADTQYF. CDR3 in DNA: TGTGCCAGCAGCTCGGGACTAGCGGGTGAGGCAGATACGCAGTATTTT.

Here the CDR3 DNA reads TGTGCCAGCAGCCTCAACGATTTGGACAGGGGCACTGAAGCTTTCTTT. Encoded protein: CASSLNDLDRGTEAFF. The rearrangement links TRBV6-6 to TRBJ1-1; TRBD1 aligns across 9 bases. The CDR3 is made up of 16 amino acids. Germline loops: CDR1 MNHNY, CDR2 SVGAGI (reference sequence). The V gene end was trimmed by 6 bases and the J gene end by 4 bases; junction bases not matched to a gene: 12.

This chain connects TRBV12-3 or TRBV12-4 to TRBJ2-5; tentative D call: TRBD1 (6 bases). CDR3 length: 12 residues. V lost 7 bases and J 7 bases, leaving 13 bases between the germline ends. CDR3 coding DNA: TGTGCCAGCATCAGGGGTTCGGGGACCCAGTACTTC. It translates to CASIRGSGTQYF.

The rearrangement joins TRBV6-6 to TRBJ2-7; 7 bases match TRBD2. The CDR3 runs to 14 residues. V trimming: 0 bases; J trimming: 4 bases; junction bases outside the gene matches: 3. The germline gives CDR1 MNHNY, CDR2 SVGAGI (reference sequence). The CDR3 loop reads CASSYSSSGYEQYF. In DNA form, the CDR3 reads TGTGCCAGCAGTTACTCGAGTAGCGGGTACGAGCAGTACTTC.

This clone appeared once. The CDR3 sequence is CASSQDLPGEIYGYTF. CDR3 nucleotides: TGCGCCAGCAGCCAAGATCTCCCAGGGGAAATCTATGGCTACACCTTC. This chain links TRBV4-3 with TRBJ1-2; a weak D match, TRBD1 (6 bases). CDR1 and CDR2 (germline): LGHNA, YSLEER. Trimming took off 0 bases at V and 4 bases at J, with 15 bases between the two ends. This CDR3 has 16 residues.

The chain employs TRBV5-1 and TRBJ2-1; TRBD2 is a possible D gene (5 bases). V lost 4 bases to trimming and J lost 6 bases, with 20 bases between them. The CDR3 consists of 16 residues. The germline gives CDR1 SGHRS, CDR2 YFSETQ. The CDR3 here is CASSLRGFPSGNEQFF. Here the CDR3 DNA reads TGCGCCAGCAGCCTCCGGGGTTTCCCATCAGGCAATGAGCAGTTCTTC.

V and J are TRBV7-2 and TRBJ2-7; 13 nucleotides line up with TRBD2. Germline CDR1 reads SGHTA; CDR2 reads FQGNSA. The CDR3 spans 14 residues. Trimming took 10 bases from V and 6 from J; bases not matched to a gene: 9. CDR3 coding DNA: TGTGCCACCCTAACTAGCGGGGGGGCCCGCGAGCAGTACTTC. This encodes CATLTSGGAREQYF.

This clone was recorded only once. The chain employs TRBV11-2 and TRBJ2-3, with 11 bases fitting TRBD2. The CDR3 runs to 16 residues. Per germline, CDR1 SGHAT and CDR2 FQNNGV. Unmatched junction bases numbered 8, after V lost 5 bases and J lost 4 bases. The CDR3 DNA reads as TGTGCCAGCAGCCCCCGACTAGCGGGGAGGTCAGATACGCAGTATTTT. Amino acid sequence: CASSPRLAGRSDTQYF.

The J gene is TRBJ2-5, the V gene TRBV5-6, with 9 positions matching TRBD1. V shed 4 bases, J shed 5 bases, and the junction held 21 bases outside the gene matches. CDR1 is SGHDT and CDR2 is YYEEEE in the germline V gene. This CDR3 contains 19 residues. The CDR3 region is CASSPPGGTGKLLAETQYF. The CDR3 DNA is TGTGCCAGCAGCCCACCGGGCGGGACAGGGAAGTTGCTGGCCGAGACCCAGTACTTC. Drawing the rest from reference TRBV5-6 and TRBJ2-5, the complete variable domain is DAGVTQSPTHLIKTRGQQVTLRCSPKSGHDTVSWYQQALGQGPQFIFQYYEEEERQRGNFPDRFSGHQFPNYSSELNVNALLLGDSALYLCASSPPGGTGKLLAETQYFGPGTRLLVL.

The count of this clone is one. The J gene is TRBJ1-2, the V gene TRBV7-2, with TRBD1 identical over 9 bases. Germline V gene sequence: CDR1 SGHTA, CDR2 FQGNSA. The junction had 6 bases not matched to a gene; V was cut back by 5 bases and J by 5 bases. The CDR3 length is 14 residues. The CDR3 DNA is TGTGCCAGCAGCAAAAGGGACAGGGCATATGGCTACACCTTC. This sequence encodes CASSKRDRAYGYTF.

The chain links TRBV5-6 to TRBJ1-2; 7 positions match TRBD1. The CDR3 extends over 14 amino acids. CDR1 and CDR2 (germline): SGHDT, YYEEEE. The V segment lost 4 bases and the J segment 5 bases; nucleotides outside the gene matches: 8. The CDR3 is CASSLDRVAYGYTF. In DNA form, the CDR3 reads TGTGCCAGCAGCCTTGACAGGGTGGCTTATGGCTACACCTTC.

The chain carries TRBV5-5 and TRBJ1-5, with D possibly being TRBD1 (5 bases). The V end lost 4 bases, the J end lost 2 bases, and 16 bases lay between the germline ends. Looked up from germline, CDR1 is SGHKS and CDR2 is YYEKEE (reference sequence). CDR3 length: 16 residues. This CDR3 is CASSLGGRGGNQPQHF. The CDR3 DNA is TGTGCCAGCAGCCTGGGAGGGAGGGGCGGCAATCAGCCCCAGCATTTT. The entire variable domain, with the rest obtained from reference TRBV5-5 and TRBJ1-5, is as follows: DAGVTQSPTHLIKTRGQQVTLRCSPISGHKSVSWYQQVLGQGPQFIFQYYEKEERGRGNFPDRFSARQFPNYSSELNVNALLLGDSALYLCASSLGGRGGNQPQHFGDGTRLSIL.

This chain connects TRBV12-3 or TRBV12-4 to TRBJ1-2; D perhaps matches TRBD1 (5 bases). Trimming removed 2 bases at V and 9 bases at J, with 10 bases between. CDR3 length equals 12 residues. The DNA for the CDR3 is TGTGCCAGCAGTTTATCAGGGTCGAGCTACACCTTC. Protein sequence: CASSLSGSSYTF.

CDR3 sequence reads: CASSLQGLNTDTQYF. CDR3 bases: TGTGCCAGCAGCCTTCAGGGGCTTAACACAGATACGCAGTATTTT. This chain links TRBV7-2 with TRBJ2-3; TRBD1 might be the D (6 bases). In germline, CDR1 is SGHTA, CDR2 FQGNSA. Trimming took off 5 bases at V and 2 bases at J, with 14 bases between the two ends. CDR3 length: 15 amino acids. Variable domain in full (rest from reference TRBV7-2 and TRBJ2-3): GAGVSQSPSNKVTEKGKDVELRCDPISGHTALYWYRQSLGQGLEFLIYFQGNSAPDKSGLPSDRFSAERTGGSVSTLTIQRTQQEDSAVYLCASSLQGLNTDTQYFGPGTRLTVL.

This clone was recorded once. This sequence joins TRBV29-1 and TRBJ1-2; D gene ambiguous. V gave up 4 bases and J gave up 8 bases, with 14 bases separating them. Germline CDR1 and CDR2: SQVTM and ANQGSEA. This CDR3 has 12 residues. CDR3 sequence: CSVVIGGSGYTF. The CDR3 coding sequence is TGCAGCGTTGTAATCGGAGGGTCCGGCTACACCTTC.

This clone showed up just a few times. CDR3 sequence (DNA): TGTGCCAGCACCCACCCAGGGCTGCTGTTTTTT. Translating it yields CASTHPGLLFF. The chain uses TRBV28 and TRBJ1-4; D may be TRBD1 (5 bases). V was clipped by 7 bases and J by 14 bases, with 14 bases between them. The germline V gene encodes CDR1 MDHEN and CDR2 SYDVKM. This CDR3 is 11 amino acids long.